The source of this TCR beta chain is a study of blood T cell repertoires in COVID-19. Profiling relied on immunoSEQ multiplex PCR, and the TCRdb table lists in-frame clones only, not all of them. The sample shows about 140,000 clones, approximately 80% of them seen only once. Germline CDR1 reads SGHVS; CDR2 reads FQNEAQ. Between the trimmed V and J ends, which lost 2 bases and 0 bases, there was a span of 14 bases. The CDR3 runs 17 residues. This clonotype was obtained from a woman in her sixties or seventies with acute or convalescent COVID-19. The sample was peripheral blood. The J gene is TRBJ1-3, the V gene TRBV7-8, with D perhaps matching TRBD1 (5 bases). CDR3 amino acids: CASSLFRVESSGNTIYF. The CDR3 coding sequence is TGTGCCAGCAGCTTATTCAGGGTGGAGAGCTCTGGAAACACCATATATTTT.